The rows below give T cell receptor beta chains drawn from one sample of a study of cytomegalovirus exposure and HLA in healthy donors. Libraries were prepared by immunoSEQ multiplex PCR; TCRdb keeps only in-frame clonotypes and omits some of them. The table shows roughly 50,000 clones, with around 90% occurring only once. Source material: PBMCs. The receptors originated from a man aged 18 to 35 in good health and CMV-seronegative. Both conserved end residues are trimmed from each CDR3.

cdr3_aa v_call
ASSQVVRESGELF TRBV4-2
ASSSISGSPGELF TRBV5-5
ATSREVVEGTGGNQPQH TRBV15
ASRQGSTTSPQY TRBV5-1
ASSPLPPSSYNEQF TRBV18
ASSEVAEQF TRBV25-1
ASSRPGGDRGYQETQY TRBV5-6
ASSYRREAGELF TRBV6-5
ASSIDRGREQY TRBV7-3
ASTEREYGEQY TRBV19
ARAGASTDTQY TRBV7-9
ASSLDRRFGETQY TRBV11-3
AWGRQGGTDTQY TRBV30
ASSSSAFPDTQY TRBV11-3
ASSGLEGAGEQF TRBV6-4
ASTRLADYEQY TRBV6-6
ASSDGRGTDTQY TRBV2
TSGSVADTQY TRBV30
ASSIRPSGRVRSNEQF TRBV11-2
ASSSRQQNYGYT TRBV9
ASSRTDKRNQPQH TRBV5-6
ASSLGRFTDTQY TRBV5-1
ASDLSIQK TRBV27
ASSDRDRGNGYT TRBV6-1
ASSLGQTGQPQH TRBV7-2
ASRWTSGSVHEQF TRBV5-1
ASSVQVRDINLDGYT TRBV9
ATSRDVTYEQY TRBV15
ASSKRTGEGSGNTIY TRBV7-2
ASSSGGAQY TRBV7-2
AISKTGGNQPQH TRBV10-3
ASSLASGADTQY TRBV7-3
ASSPGTSGDTQY TRBV11-3
ASSNAELSNEQF TRBV9
ASSFEGAIQY TRBV5-5
ASSLGGSGRFLY TRBV7-2
GRPRGREAF TRBV20-1
ASSLGAARGYEQY TRBV5-8
ASSPRLAAISYEQY TRBV27
ASSLDRGREKLF TRBV2
ASSHIPGENTGELF TRBV4-3
RVKGDTEAF TRBV20-1
ASSVSNTEAF TRBV19
ASSSLLSAGLNEQF TRBV5-1
ASSPGPETQY TRBV13
AWDTGTGFYEQY TRBV30
ASSLLGRRTGELF TRBV5-8
ASSQWTGGEKLF TRBV5-1
ATRRLAGEETQY TRBV10-3
ASSPGQGYRPQH TRBV18
ASSQDHPDSNEKLF TRBV4-3
ASSLTAGGQETQY TRBV27
ASSLGGLTEQY TRBV5-1
ATSTPSGITSYTGELF TRBV15
ASSPYAGMNTEAF TRBV18
ASGVQEADEQF TRBV27
ASSYDRVGGYT TRBV28
ASRPGQGYGEQY TRBV27
AISGQQVGGIYEQY TRBV10-3
SAILPPVF TRBV20-1